These 10 T cell receptor beta chains share one sample of origin, sequenced in a study of a mutant IDH1 vaccine in newly diagnosed glioma. Their target antigens are unknown. Described time point: week 11, during vaccination. A 20-mer mutant IDH1 peptide at 300 ug was injected subcutaneously with topical imiquimod. Using immunoSEQ multiplex PCR, the repertoire was profiled, and TCRdb retains in-frame clones only, with some absent. Of fewer than 35,000 clones detected, 90% appear once; the ten largest clones hold about 20%. The starting material was PBMCs, obtained from a glioma patient whose treatment included an IDH1 peptide vaccine. The receptors derive from a man aged 18 to 30 with glioma.

V and J are TRBV19 and TRBJ1-1; tentative D call: TRBD1 (6 bases). V gave up 3 bases and J gave up 4 bases, with 15 bases separating them. CDR1 is LNHDA, CDR2 SQIVND, per germline (reference sequence). The length of the CDR3 is 15 residues. CDR3 residues: CASSMSGGGGTEAFF. In nucleotides, the CDR3 is TGTGCCAGTAGTATGTCTGGGGGCGGTGGCACTGAAGCTTTCTTT.

This chain joins TRBV19 and TRBJ1-5, with TRBD1 matching over 7 bases. Germline CDR1 reads LNHDA; CDR2 reads SQIVND (reference sequence). V lost 8 bases to trimming and J lost 4 bases; unmatched junction nucleotides: 8. The CDR3 has 14 amino acids. The CDR3 bases are TGTGCCAGTGGCACGGGACAGAATAATCAGCCCCAGCATTTT. Translated, it gives CASGTGQNNQPQHF.

This chain connects TRBV12-5 to TRBJ1-5; D is unclear. The ends were cut back, 5 bases at V and 0 bases at J, with 17 bases in the middle. The germline V gene encodes CDR1 LGHNT and CDR2 FRNRAP. The CDR3 totals 17 residues. The CDR3 here is CASGLLLRSSSNQPQHF. The CDR3 nucleotides read TGTGCTAGTGGTCTCCTTCTCCGATCTAGTAGCAATCAGCCCCAGCATTTT. The full variable domain, rest sourced from reference TRBV12-5 and TRBJ1-5, is DARVTQTPRHKVTEMGQEVTMRCQPILGHNTVFWYRQTMMQGLELLAYFRNRAPLDDSGMPKDRFSAEMPDATLATLKIQPSEPRDSAVYFCASGLLLRSSSNQPQHFGDGTRLSIL.

In its sample, this clone was seen a few times. This rearrangement joins TRBV19 to TRBJ2-1; D not resolved. V was pared by 3 bases and J by 10 bases, with 7 bases between. CDR3 length equals 11 residues. The germline CDR1 and CDR2 sequences are LNHDA and SQIVND (reference sequence). In DNA form, the CDR3 reads TGTGCCAGTAGTATGGCGGTAGAGCAGTTCTTC. It translates to CASSMAVEQFF.

The genes are TRBV29-1 and TRBJ1-2; D remains unclear. Germline V gives CDR1 SQVTM, CDR2 ANQGSEA. The CDR3 length is 12 residues. V dropped 2 bases and J dropped 4 bases, with 8 bases sitting between them. This chain's CDR3 is CSVETAPYGYTF. The CDR3 bases are TGCAGCGTTGAAACGGCACCCTATGGCTACACCTTC.

This clone was observed a single time. The chain combines TRBV30 with TRBJ1-2; tentatively, D is TRBD1 (5 bases). V dropped 0 bases and J dropped 5 bases, with 7 bases sitting between them. Germline V lookup: CDR1 GTSNPN, CDR2 SVGIG (reference sequence). The CDR3 is 12 amino acids. The CDR3 DNA reads as TGTGCCTGGAGTGTTGGGGGATATGGCTACACCTTC. This gives the protein CAWSVGGYGYTF.

The CDR3 protein is CASTRQNYGYTF. CDR3 bases: TGTGCCAGCACGAGACAGAACTATGGCTACACCTTC. J is TRBJ1-2 and V is TRBV2; a weak D match, TRBD1 (5 bases). Trimming removed 7 bases from V and 2 bases from J, with 8 bases in between. The CDR3 totals 12 residues. Germline V gene sequence: CDR1 SNHLY, CDR2 FYNNEI.

Details on this clone: Mismatch with germline at one junction end may stem from a read error. This chain links TRBV7-7 with TRBJ2-5, with 8 bases fitting TRBD2. Germline V gene lookup returns CDR1 SSHAT and CDR2 FNYEAQ (reference sequence). CDR3 length equals 15 residues. In DNA form, the CDR3 reads TGTGCTAGCAGCCCCGGACAGCTAGCGGGAGAGACCCAGTACTTC. It specifies CASSPGQLAGETQYF.

The rearrangement uses TRBV11-1 and TRBJ1-1; D is undetermined. CDR3 size: 13 residues. The germline V and J ends were trimmed by 1 base and 5 bases, with 8 bases remaining between them. Germline V gene lookup returns CDR1 SGHAT and CDR2 FQDESV (reference sequence). CDR3 sequence reads: CASSLVVGTEAFF. The CDR3 DNA follows: TGTGCCAGCAGCTTAGTAGTGGGAACTGAAGCTTTCTTT. Complete variable domain (other parts from reference TRBV11-1 and TRBJ1-1): EAEVAQSPRYKITEKSQAVAFWCDPISGHATLYWYRQILGQGPELLVQFQDESVVDDSQLPKDRFSAERLKGVDSTLKIQPAELGDSAMYLCASSLVVGTEAFFGQGTRLTVV.

The chain links TRBV7-8 to TRBJ2-3; 13 bases fit TRBD2. Germline loops: CDR1 SGHVS, CDR2 FQNEAQ. The CDR3 loop spans 15 amino acids. V shed 4 bases and J 6 bases; nucleotides not matched to a gene: 4. Written as DNA, the CDR3 is TGTGCCAGCAGCTCGCCGACTAGCGGGAGGGATACGCAGTATTTT. Protein: CASSSPTSGRDTQYF.